The 20 T cell receptor beta chains below all came from one sample that was sequenced in a study of shared clonotypes between healthy human individuals. TCRdb's table, derived via immunoSEQ multiplex PCR, lists solely in-frame clones and lacks some. The sample records 2 million to 2.5 million clones, 85% to 95% being singletons. The specimen sequenced was naive CD4+ T cells sorted from blood. Noted subset: CD45RA+ positively selected. These receptors all come from a man younger than 30 in good health.

The V and J genes are TRBV4-3 and TRBJ2-1; a possible D gene is TRBD1 (5 bases). Germline V CDR1 and CDR2: LGHNA, YSLEER. Trimming pared 0 bases from V and 10 bases from J, leaving 19 bases between. The CDR3 contains 16 residues. The CDR3 is CASSQDLIVGQTEQFF. The CDR3 nucleotides read TGCGCCAGCAGCCAAGATCTAATTGTCGGACAAACCGAGCAGTTCTTC.

Regarding this clone: Other DNA sequences of this sample code for an identical CDR3. V gene TRBV5-1 combines with J gene TRBJ1-2; 7 bases match TRBD1. The CDR3 has 14 residues. Germline CDR1 SGHRS, CDR2 YFSETQ. Trimming cost V 0 bases and J 1 base; bases outside gene matches: 0. The CDR3 region has the DNA TGCGCCAGCAGCTTGGGGGACAGTAACTATGGCTACACCTTC. This gives the protein CASSLGDSNYGYTF.

The CDR3 is CASSKTSGATGELFF. CDR3 nucleotides: TGTGCCAGCAGCAAAACTAGCGGGGCCACCGGGGAGCTGTTTTTT. The chain links TRBV7-2 to TRBJ2-2; 10 bases map to TRBD2. The CDR3 is 15 residues long. Germline CDR1 and CDR2: SGHTA and FQGNSA. The trim removed 5 bases at V and 4 bases at J, leaving 4 bases unmatched.

This clone was picked up one time. This sequence joins TRBV7-2 and TRBJ2-5; D is uncertain. Trimming took off 2 bases at V and 9 bases at J, with 16 bases between the two ends. The germline V gene has CDR1 SGHTA and CDR2 FQGNSA. This CDR3 is built from 14 residues. The CDR3 nucleotides are TGTGCCAGCAGCTTATCCGGGCTTGAGGTGGCCCAGTACTTC. It yields the protein CASSLSGLEVAQYF.

This rearrangement joins TRBV9 to TRBJ1-1, with D possibly matching TRBD1 (5 bases). V was shortened by 0 bases and J by 3 bases, with 9 bases between the two germline ends. The germline V gene has CDR1 SGDLS and CDR2 YYNGEE. The CDR3 consists of 14 residues. Here the CDR3 DNA reads TGTGCCAGCAGCGTAGGAGCAGGGCACACTGAAGCTTTCTTT. This sequence encodes CASSVGAGHTEAFF.

The rearrangement joins TRBV6-1 to TRBJ1-4; tentatively, D is TRBD1 (6 bases). This CDR3 spans 14 amino acids. The germline V gene has CDR1 MNHNS and CDR2 SASEGT. The V and J ends lost 5 bases and 3 bases respectively, with 10 bases between them. The chain's CDR3 is CASSMTGPNEKLFF. In nucleotides, the CDR3 is TGTGCCAGCAGTATGACAGGCCCTAATGAAAAACTGTTTTTT.

The gene calls are TRBV9 and TRBJ1-5; D is unresolved. Trimming pared 0 bases from V and 6 bases from J, leaving 10 bases between. CDR1 SGDLS and CDR2 YYNGEE come from the germline V gene. The CDR3 extends over 14 amino acids. The CDR3 nucleotides are TGTGCCAGCAGCGTAGGGATCACGCCTCAGCCCCAGCATTTT. Translated: CASSVGITPQPQHF.

The V call is TRBV2, the J call TRBJ1-4; 9 bases map to TRBD1. Trimming removed 7 bases from V and 8 bases from J; junction bases left unmatched: 5. Germline CDR1 reads SNHLY; CDR2 reads FYNNEI. The CDR3 runs to 13 residues. CDR3 in amino acids: CASMLQGAEKLFF. The CDR3 bases are TGTGCCAGCATGTTACAGGGGGCCGAAAAACTGTTTTTT.

This chain links TRBV27 with TRBJ2-7; 9 bases line up with TRBD1. Trimming took 8 bases from V and 2 from J; bases not matched to a gene: 10. Germline CDR1 MNHEY, CDR2 SMNVEV (reference sequence). This CDR3 has 15 residues. The CDR3 region is CASPPWGQGAYEQYF. CDR3 sequence (DNA): TGTGCCAGCCCCCCCTGGGGACAGGGTGCCTACGAGCAGTACTTC.

This clone appeared a single time. The chain joins TRBV11-2 to TRBJ1-4; no clear D. V was trimmed by 5 bases and J by 0 bases, leaving 10 bases between them. The length of the CDR3 is 15 residues. Germline V gene lookup returns CDR1 SGHAT and CDR2 FQNNGV. The CDR3 region is CASSKGVATNEKLFF. The CDR3 DNA reads as TGTGCCAGCAGCAAGGGTGTTGCAACTAATGAAAAACTGTTTTTT.

This clone was detected only once. V is TRBV5-6 and J is TRBJ2-5, with no clear D. CDR1 is SGHDT, CDR2 YYEEEE, per germline. Trimming removed 0 bases at V and 4 bases at J, with 10 bases between. The CDR3 is 14 residues long. As DNA, the CDR3 is TGTGCCAGCAGCTTGGTGAACTACAGAGAGACCCAGTACTTC. Protein sequence: CASSLVNYRETQYF.

The V and J genes are TRBV28 and TRBJ1-6; D call uncertain. Germline CDR1 MDHEN, CDR2 SYDVKM. The CDR3 consists of 16 residues. V shed 6 bases and J shed 5 bases, with 17 bases lying between them. Here the CDR3 reads CASSLESGSHNSPLHF. The DNA of the CDR3 is TGTGCCAGCAGCCTTGAGTCCGGGAGCCATAATTCACCCCTCCACTTT.

The chain is built from TRBV2 and TRBJ1-1, with unresolved D. V lost 4 bases, J lost 1 base, and 7 bases lay in between. Germline V gene lookup returns CDR1 SNHLY and CDR2 FYNNEI. The CDR3 runs 13 residues. The CDR3 bases are TGTGCCAGCAGTGTACAGAGGAACACTGAAGCTTTCTTT. Encoded protein: CASSVQRNTEAFF. Drawing the rest from reference TRBV2 and TRBJ1-1, the complete variable domain is EPEVTQTPSHQVTQMGQEVILRCVPISNHLYFYWYRQILGQKVEFLVSFYNNEISEKSEIFDDQFSVERPDGSNFTLKIRSTKLEDSAMYFCASSVQRNTEAFFGQGTRLTVV.

A word on this clone: An end of the junction differs from the germline gene, which may be a read error. The chain recombines TRBV5-6 with TRBJ1-1, with 7 bases lining up with TRBD1. From germline, CDR1 is SGHDT and CDR2 YYEEEE. The CDR3 extends over 11 amino acids. CDR3 nucleotide sequence: TGTGCCAGCAGCCTGGGGGACAGCCCTTCTTTT. Translated, it gives CASSLGDSPSF.

V gene TRBV7-3 combines with J gene TRBJ1-1; D remains ambiguous. Germline CDR1 and CDR2: SGHTA and FQGTGA. The CDR3 has 13 amino acids. Trimming removed 0 bases from V and 3 bases from J, with 5 bases in between. The CDR3 DNA reads TGTGCCAGCAGCTTAACGGATGACACTGAAGCTTTCTTT. Amino acid sequence: CASSLTDDTEAFF.

The chain uses TRBV12-5 and TRBJ1-4; perhaps TRBD1 as D (5 bases). The CDR3 contains 19 residues. The ends were cut back, 3 bases at V and 7 bases at J, with 27 bases in the middle. Germline CDR1 is LGHNT and CDR2 is FRNRAP. The CDR3: CASGFSLRGVSSGVEKLFF. Written as DNA, the CDR3 is TGTGCTAGTGGTTTCTCCCTCAGAGGGGTAAGTAGCGGAGTTGAAAAACTGTTTTTT.

This clone was observed a single time. With a much larger clone just one base away, this may be a read error. The gene calls are TRBV6-1 and TRBJ2-7; D is tentatively TRBD1 or TRBD2 (5 bases each). In germline, CDR1 is MNHNS, CDR2 SASEGT. The CDR3 runs 12 residues. The germline V and J ends were trimmed by 4 bases and 3 bases, with 7 bases remaining between them. The CDR3 loop is CASSGDGYEQYF. The CDR3 DNA is TGTGCCAGCAGTGGGGACGGCTACGAGCAGTACTTC.

The chain carries TRBV5-1 and TRBJ2-5; D is unresolved. With 9 bases removed from V and 5 bases from J, the gap between germline ends came to 11 bases. The germline CDR1 and CDR2 sequences are SGHRS and YFSETQ. The CDR3 is 11 amino acids. The DNA of the CDR3 is TGCGCCACCGCAGTTGGTGAGACCCAGTACTTC. Its protein is CATAVGETQYF.

Concerning this clone: The same CDR3 also results from other DNA sequences found in this sample. The chain joins TRBV5-1 to TRBJ2-3; D may correspond to TRBD1 or TRBD2 (5 bases each). Germline lookup yields CDR1 SGHRS and CDR2 YFSETQ. The CDR3 length is 13 residues. V was pared by 0 bases and J by 4 bases, with 6 bases between. As DNA, the CDR3 is TGCGCCAGCAGCTTGGGAGGGGCAGATACGCAGTATTTT. Translated, it gives CASSLGGADTQYF.

In its sample, this clone was seen once. The DNA for the CDR3 is TGTGCCAGCAGTTCCGGGCCATCCGGCGAGCAGTACTTC. As protein: CASSSGPSGEQYF. V is TRBV28 and J is TRBJ2-7; unclear D gene. Germline V CDR1 and CDR2: MDHEN, SYDVKM. Trimming removed 4 bases from V and 6 bases from J, with 13 bases in between. The CDR3 covers 13 residues.